These 13 T cell receptor beta chains share one sample of origin, sequenced in a study of OX40 agonist ivuxolimab in advanced cancers. Using immunoSEQ multiplex PCR, the repertoire was profiled, and TCRdb retains in-frame clones only, with some absent. The sample consists of 67,000 or so clones, around 89% of them appearing once. This specimen was CD4+ or CD8+ T cells sorted from blood, taken in a trial of the OX40 agonist ivuxolimab. These receptors all come from an adult with an advanced solid tumor such as melanoma, head and neck, liver or kidney cancer.

This clone turned up a few times. This chain uses TRBV6-6 with TRBJ1-2; D is unclear. The V end lost 5 bases, the J end lost 1 base, and 8 bases lay between the germline ends. The CDR3 consists of 13 residues. Germline-derived CDR1 and CDR2 are MNHNY and SVGAGI (reference sequence). CDR3 bases: TGTGCCAGCAGTCCGGGAGTTAACTATGGCTACACCTTC. Translation: CASSPGVNYGYTF.

The chain employs TRBV19 and TRBJ1-2; D is undetermined. The CDR3 is made up of 14 amino acids. The V end was cut by 6 bases, the J end by 3 bases, with 14 bases between. Germline values: CDR1 LNHDA, CDR2 SQIVND (reference sequence). For the CDR3, the DNA is TGTGCCAGTAGGACGATCCCCGGCGACTATGGCTACACCTTC. Amino acid sequence: CASRTIPGDYGYTF.

V gene TRBV7-9 combines with J gene TRBJ1-2; D is undetermined. The germline gives CDR1 SEHNR, CDR2 FQNEAQ (reference sequence). The germline V and J ends were trimmed by 3 bases and 7 bases, with 9 bases remaining between them. The CDR3 runs to 12 residues. CDR3 DNA sequence: TGTGCCAGCAGCTTCGAAAACAGTGGCTACACCTTC. Encoded protein: CASSFENSGYTF. Full variable domain (outside the CDR3, taken from reference TRBV7-9 and TRBJ1-2): DTGVSQNPRHKITKRGQNVTFRCDPISEHNRLYWYRQTLGQGPEFLTYFQNEAQLEKSRLLSDRFSAERPKGSFSTLEIQRTEQGDSAMYLCASSFENSGYTFGSGTRLTVV.

This chain joins TRBV21-1 and TRBJ2-2; the D call TRBD2 from the table was never checked on the DNA. TRBV21-1 is a listed pseudogene. The CDR3 is made up of 17 amino acids. CDR3 DNA: TGTGCCAGCAGCAGAGTCCTTAGCGGGAGATATGGGGGGGAGCTGTTTTTT. Translated: CASSRVLSGRYGGELFF.

This chain joins TRBV18 and TRBJ1-2; no firm D call. Germline CDR1 KGHSH, CDR2 LQKENI. Deletions cut 0 bases from V and 6 bases from J, with 11 bases between. There are 14 residues in the CDR3. The CDR3 coding sequence is TGTGCCAGCTCACCACCTGCAGACCCCCATGGCTACACCTTC. Translating it yields CASSPPADPHGYTF.

V is TRBV7-6 and J is TRBJ2-1; 9 nucleotides match TRBD1. The V and J ends lost 5 bases and 6 bases, in that order; junction bases with no gene match: 8. The CDR3 is 15 amino acids. The germline gives CDR1 SGHVS, CDR2 FNYEAQ. CDR3 region: CASSRNRGPGNEQFF. CDR3 coding DNA: TGTGCCAGCAGCAGAAACAGGGGGCCTGGCAATGAGCAGTTCTTC.

The rearrangement links TRBV19 to TRBJ2-3; 9 nucleotides align to TRBD2. The CDR3 sequence is 13 residues long. V dropped 6 bases and J dropped 3; count of bases not matched to a gene: 1. Germline CDR1 is LNHDA and CDR2 is SQIVND (reference sequence). The CDR3 bases are TGTGCCAGTAGGACTAGCGGTACAGATACGCAGTATTTT. Encoded protein: CASRTSGTDTQYF.

This chain connects TRBV19 to TRBJ1-4; no clear D gene. The CDR3 totals 13 residues. Germline V lookup: CDR1 LNHDA, CDR2 SQIVND (reference sequence). The V and J ends lost 4 bases and 5 bases respectively, with 8 bases between them. Written as DNA, the CDR3 is TGTGCCAGTAGTAGAACGGCGAATGAAAAACTGTTTTTT. Its translation is CASSRTANEKLFF. Full variable domain (rest looked up from reference TRBV19 and TRBJ1-4): DGGITQSPKYLFRKEGQNVTLSCEQNLNHDAMYWYRQDPGQGLRLIYYSQIVNDFQKGDIAEGYSVSREKKESFPLTVTSAQKNPTAFYLCASSRTANEKLFFGSGTQLSVL.

In this sample, this clone turned up once. One end of the junction is discordant with germline, which a read error may explain. The chain couples TRBV6-1 to TRBJ2-5; 7 bases are a match to TRBD2. CDR3 length equals 17 residues. Germline V lookup: CDR1 MNHNS, CDR2 SASEGT. CDR3 sequence: CASSKASGRRGGETQYF. As DNA, the CDR3 is TGTGCCAGCAGTAAAGCTAGCGGTCGGAGGGGTGGGGAGACCCAGTACTTC.

This chain uses TRBV27 with TRBJ2-1; the D gene is possibly TRBD2 (5 bases). The CDR3 has 15 residues. V dropped 2 bases and J dropped 6 bases, with 14 bases sitting between them. Germline V gives CDR1 MNHEY, CDR2 SMNVEV (reference sequence). CDR3 nucleotides: TGTGCCAGCAGTTTAATTAGTCAGCGGCGCAATGAGCAGTTCTTC. Its protein product is CASSLISQRRNEQFF.

This clone was recorded only once. The chain is built from TRBV13 and TRBJ2-4; D ambiguous. V lost 0 bases to trimming and J lost 6 bases, with 9 bases between them. Germline CDR1 PRHDT, CDR2 FYEKMQ (reference sequence). The CDR3 runs to 14 residues. The CDR3 nucleotides are TGTGCCAGCAGCTTAGGCCGAAGGATAAACATTCAGTACTTC. As protein: CASSLGRRINIQYF. Complete variable domain (other parts from reference TRBV13 and TRBJ2-4): AAGVIQSPRHLIKEKRETATLKCYPIPRHDTVYWYQQGPGQDPQFLISFYEKMQSDKGSIPDRFSAQQFSDYHSELNMSSLELGDSALYFCASSLGRRINIQYFGAGTRLSVL.

This chain uses TRBV6-5 with TRBJ1-1, with 10 bases identical to TRBD1. From germline, CDR1 is MNHEY and CDR2 SVGAGI. V gave up 4 bases and J gave up 1 base; unmatched junction bases: 3. There are 15 residues in the CDR3. This CDR3 is CASSSGTGANTEAFF. The CDR3 DNA follows: TGTGCCAGCAGTTCGGGGACAGGGGCGAACACTGAAGCTTTCTTT.

This chain connects TRBV25-1 to TRBJ2-3, with a tentative D call TRBD2 (8 bases). CDR1 and CDR2 from the germline V gene are MGHDK and SYGVNS. V dropped 4 bases and J dropped 0 bases, with 14 bases sitting between them. The CDR3 is 16 residues long. Written as DNA, the CDR3 is TGTGCCAGCAGTGCCGGGGGGGACAGAAGCACAGATACGCAGTATTTT. Translating it yields CASSAGGDRSTDTQYF.